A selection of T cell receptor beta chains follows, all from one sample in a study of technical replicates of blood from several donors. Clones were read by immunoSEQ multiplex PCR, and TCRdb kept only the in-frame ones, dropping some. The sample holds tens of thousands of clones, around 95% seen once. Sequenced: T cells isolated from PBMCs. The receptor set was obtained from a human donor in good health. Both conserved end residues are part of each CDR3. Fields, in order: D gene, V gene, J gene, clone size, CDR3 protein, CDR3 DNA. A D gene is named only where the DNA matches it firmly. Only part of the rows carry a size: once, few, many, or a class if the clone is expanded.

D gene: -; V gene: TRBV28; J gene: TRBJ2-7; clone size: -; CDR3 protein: CASSTPSSEQYF; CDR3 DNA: TGTGCCAGCAGTACCCCTAGTAGCGAGCAGTACTTC
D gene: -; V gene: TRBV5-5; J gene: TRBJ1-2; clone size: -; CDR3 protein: CASSLEVSGLVGYTF; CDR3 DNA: TGTGCCAGCAGCTTGGAGGTTTCAGGGTTGGTTGGCTACACCTTC
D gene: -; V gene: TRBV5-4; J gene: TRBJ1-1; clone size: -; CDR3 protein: CASSWNLESMNTEAFF; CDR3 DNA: TGTGCCAGCAGCTGGAATCTAGAGTCGATGAACACTGAAGCTTTCTTT
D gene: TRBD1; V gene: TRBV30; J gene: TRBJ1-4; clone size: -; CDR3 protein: CAWSSGQGSEKLFF; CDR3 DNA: TGTGCCTGGAGCTCCGGACAGGGAAGCGAAAAACTGTTTTTT
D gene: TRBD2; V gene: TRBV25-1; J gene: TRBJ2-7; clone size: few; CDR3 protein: CASGLAGNYEQYF; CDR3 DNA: TGTGCCAGCGGACTAGCGGGAAACTACGAGCAGTACTTC
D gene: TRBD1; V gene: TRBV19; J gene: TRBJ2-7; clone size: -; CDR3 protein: CASGQGPTSYEQYF; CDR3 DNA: TGTGCCAGTGGACAGGGGCCAACCTCCTACGAGCAGTACTTC
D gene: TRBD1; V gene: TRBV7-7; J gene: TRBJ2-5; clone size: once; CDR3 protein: CASSPSTGGETQYF; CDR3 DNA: TGTGCCAGCAGCCCATCGACAGGGGGAGAGACCCAGTACTTC
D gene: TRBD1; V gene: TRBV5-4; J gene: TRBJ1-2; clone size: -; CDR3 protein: CASSTGTGSNYGYTF; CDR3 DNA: TGTGCCAGCAGCACGGGGACAGGGAGCAACTATGGCTACACCTTC
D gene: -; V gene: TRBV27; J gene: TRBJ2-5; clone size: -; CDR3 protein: CASSFRRAETQYF; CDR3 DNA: TGTGCCAGCAGTTTCAGGAGGGCAGAGACCCAGTACTTC
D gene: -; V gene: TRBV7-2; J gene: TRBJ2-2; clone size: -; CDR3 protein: CASSATLAVGELFF; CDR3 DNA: TGTGCCAGCAGCGCCACCTTAGCGGTCGGGGAGCTGTTTTTT
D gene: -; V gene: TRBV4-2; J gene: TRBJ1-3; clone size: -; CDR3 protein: CASSQNERGSGNTIYF; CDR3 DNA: TGTGCCAGCAGCCAAAACGAAAGGGGCTCTGGAAACACCATATATTTT
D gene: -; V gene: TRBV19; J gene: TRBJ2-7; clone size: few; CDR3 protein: CASTYGEEQYF; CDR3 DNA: TGTGCCAGTACCTATGGGGAGGAGCAGTACTTC
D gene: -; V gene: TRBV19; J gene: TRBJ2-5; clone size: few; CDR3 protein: CASSTTRTETQYF; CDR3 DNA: TGTGCCAGTAGTACGACTAGGACGGAGACCCAGTACTTC
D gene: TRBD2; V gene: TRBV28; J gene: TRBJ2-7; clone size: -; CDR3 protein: CASSLLAGGPNEQYF; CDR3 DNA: TGTGCCAGCAGTTTATTAGCGGGAGGGCCCAACGAGCAGTACTTC
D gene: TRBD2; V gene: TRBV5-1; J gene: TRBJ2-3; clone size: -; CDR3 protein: CASSLQSGTAQYF; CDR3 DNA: TGCGCCAGCAGCCTACAGAGCGGGACGGCGCAGTATTTT
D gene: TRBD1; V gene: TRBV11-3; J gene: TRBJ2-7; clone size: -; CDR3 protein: CASSLDRARYEQYF; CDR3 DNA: TGTGCCAGCAGCTTGGACAGGGCCCGTTACGAGCAGTACTTC
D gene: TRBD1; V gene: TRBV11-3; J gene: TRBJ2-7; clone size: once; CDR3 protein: CASSPGDREAAEQYF; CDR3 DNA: TGTGCCAGCAGCCCGGGGGACAGGGAAGCAGCCGAGCAGTACTTC
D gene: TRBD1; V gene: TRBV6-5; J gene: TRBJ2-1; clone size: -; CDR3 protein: CASSWTGYSYNEQFF; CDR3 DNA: TGTGCCAGCAGCTGGACAGGGTACTCCTACAATGAGCAGTTCTTC
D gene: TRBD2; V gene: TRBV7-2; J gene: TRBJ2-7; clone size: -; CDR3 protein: CASSSSGYYEQYF; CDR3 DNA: TGTGCCAGCAGCTCTAGCGGCTACTACGAGCAGTACTTC
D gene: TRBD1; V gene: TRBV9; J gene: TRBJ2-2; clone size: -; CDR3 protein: CASSGNRDRNTGELFF; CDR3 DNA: TGTGCCAGCAGTGGGAACCGGGACAGAAACACCGGGGAGCTGTTTTTT